This T cell receptor (beta chain) appears in the sequencing data of a study of identifying expanded T cells in peripheral blood. Findings of the study overall: Clone count variance between roughly 2-week samples rose with total template count.

To note about this clone: What it binds is not known.

Libraries were prepared by immunoSEQ multiplex PCR; TCRdb keeps only in-frame clonotypes and omits some of them. This table has tens of thousands of clones, 80% to 90% appearing once. After removal of 2 bases from V and 6 bases from J, the junction contained 4 bases not matched to a gene. The germline gives CDR1 SGHRS, CDR2 YFSETQ. The CDR3 length is 14 residues. This receptor was taken from a person aged 18 to 75 in good health. The chain uses TRBV5-1 and TRBJ2-1; 8 positions match TRBD1. The sequencing input was blood. CDR3 bases: TGCGCCAGCAGCTTCACAGGGGGGTCCAATGAGCAGTTCTTC. As protein: CASSFTGGSNEQFF.